Listed below are T cell receptor beta chains from one sample, sequenced in a study of PD-1 blockade in classical Hodgkin lymphoma. Here immunoSEQ multiplex PCR was the method, and the copy in TCRdb shows in-frame clones only, minus some. Altogether about 16,000 clones are present, over 80% being singletons, with the ten largest covering 0.51%. Sequenced material: CD4+ T cells from blood. Every receptor here comes from a human donor with classical Hodgkin lymphoma. Each CDR3 is given with its conserved first and last residue. Fields, in order: D gene, V gene, J gene, clone size, CDR3 DNA, CDR3 protein. The D gene is left open where the match is weak. A clone size is listed for some rows: how often the clone was seen (once, few, many), or a class if it is expanded.

d_gene: .
v_gene: TRBV5-4
j_gene: TRBJ2-1
abundance: .
CDR3nt: TGTGCCAGCAGCTTCGGGAATGAGCAGTTCTTC
CDR3aa: CASSFGNEQFF

d_gene: TRBD1
v_gene: TRBV5-4
j_gene: TRBJ2-1
abundance: .
CDR3nt: TGTGCCACCGCACAGGGGATTGATGAGCAGTTCTTC
CDR3aa: CATAQGIDEQFF

d_gene: .
v_gene: TRBV5-1
j_gene: TRBJ2-1
abundance: .
CDR3nt: TGCGCCAGCAGTCGTCAGGCCTACAATGAGCAGTTCTTC
CDR3aa: CASSRQAYNEQFF

d_gene: .
v_gene: TRBV5-4
j_gene: TRBJ2-7
abundance: .
CDR3nt: TGTGCCAGCAGCCTCCTGAGGACAGACGAGCAGTACTTC
CDR3aa: CASSLLRTDEQYF

d_gene: .
v_gene: TRBV6-5
j_gene: TRBJ2-1
abundance: .
CDR3nt: TGTGCCAGCAGTTTTCCGGGACCAGACGGTGAGCAGTTCTTC
CDR3aa: CASSFPGPDGEQFF

d_gene: .
v_gene: TRBV7-9
j_gene: TRBJ1-1
abundance: few
CDR3nt: TGTGCCAGCAGCTTAGAAAGGCGGCGAGACACTGAAGCTTTCTTT
CDR3aa: CASSLERRRDTEAFF

d_gene: TRBD1
v_gene: TRBV30
j_gene: TRBJ1-5
abundance: .
CDR3nt: TGTGCCTGCGCCCCGGGACAGGGGGCAGATCAGCCCCAGCATTTT
CDR3aa: CACAPGQGADQPQHF

d_gene: .
v_gene: TRBV18
j_gene: TRBJ1-6
abundance: .
CDR3nt: TGTGCCAGCTCACCAGGAGTTTCGAGAGCTTGGAGTTCACCCCTCCACTTT
CDR3aa: CASSPGVSRAWSSPLHF

d_gene: .
v_gene: TRBV27
j_gene: TRBJ2-2
abundance: .
CDR3nt: TGTGCCAGCAGCCCTCGAGCAGAGAACACCGGGGAGCTGTTTTTT
CDR3aa: CASSPRAENTGELFF

d_gene: .
v_gene: TRBV12-2
j_gene: TRBJ2-4
abundance: .
CDR3nt: TGTGCAAGTCTCGGACGCATAGCCAAAAACATTCAGTACTTC
CDR3aa: CASLGRIAKNIQYF

d_gene: .
v_gene: TRBV23-1
j_gene: TRBJ2-3
abundance: .
CDR3nt: TGCGCCAGCAGTCAATCTCCCGGGGGAAGCACAGATACGCAGTATTTT
CDR3aa: CASSQSPGGSTDTQYF

d_gene: .
v_gene: TRBV7-2
j_gene: TRBJ1-6
abundance: .
CDR3nt: TGTGCCAGCTCGTACAGCTCCTATAATTCACCCCTCCACTTT
CDR3aa: CASSYSSYNSPLHF

d_gene: TRBD1
v_gene: TRBV7-2
j_gene: TRBJ1-6
abundance: .
CDR3nt: TGTGCCAGCAGCTTCCAACAGGGGAATGGGAATTCACCCCTCCACTTT
CDR3aa: CASSFQQGNGNSPLHF

d_gene: .
v_gene: TRBV5-1
j_gene: TRBJ1-1
abundance: .
CDR3nt: TGCGCCAGCAGCTTGGGGTTTAACACTGAAGCTTTCTTT
CDR3aa: CASSLGFNTEAFF

d_gene: .
v_gene: TRBV6-5
j_gene: TRBJ1-5
abundance: .
CDR3nt: TGTGCCAGCAGTTACTCGGGTAGCAATCAGCCCCAGCATTTT
CDR3aa: CASSYSGSNQPQHF

d_gene: .
v_gene: TRBV5-5
j_gene: TRBJ1-5
abundance: .
CDR3nt: TGTGCCAGCAGCTCATCACAGGGAGCACAGCATTTT
CDR3aa: CASSSSQGAQHF

d_gene: TRBD2
v_gene: TRBV12-5
j_gene: TRBJ2-5
abundance: .
CDR3nt: TGTGCTAGTGGTTTGGCCGGGGGGGAGACCCAGTACTTC
CDR3aa: CASGLAGGETQYF

d_gene: TRBD2
v_gene: TRBV2
j_gene: TRBJ2-3
abundance: .
CDR3nt: TGTGCCAGCAGCCTACATGTATGGCGGGAGGGTAATACGCAGTATTTT
CDR3aa: CASSLHVWREGNTQYF

d_gene: .
v_gene: TRBV28
j_gene: TRBJ1-2
abundance: .
CDR3nt: TGTGCCAGCAGTCCCCCGGCACCCAACTATGGCTACACCTTC
CDR3aa: CASSPPAPNYGYTF

d_gene: .
v_gene: TRBV11-3
j_gene: TRBJ1-1
abundance: .
CDR3nt: TGTGCCAGCAGCTTAATTAGGAACACTGAAGCTTTCTTT
CDR3aa: CASSLIRNTEAFF

d_gene: TRBD2
v_gene: TRBV7-9
j_gene: TRBJ2-1
abundance: .
CDR3nt: TGTGCCAGCAGCTCGGGACTAGCGGAGCACCAGCAGTTCTTC
CDR3aa: CASSSGLAEHQQFF

d_gene: TRBD2
v_gene: TRBV2
j_gene: TRBJ2-3
abundance: .
CDR3nt: TGTGCCAGCATTGCGGGAGTAAGGACAGATACGCAGTATTTT
CDR3aa: CASIAGVRTDTQYF

d_gene: .
v_gene: TRBV7-8
j_gene: TRBJ1-1
abundance: few
CDR3nt: TGTGCCAGCAGCCCATCGGGCAGGGTGGACACTGAAGCTTTCTTT
CDR3aa: CASSPSGRVDTEAFF

d_gene: TRBD1
v_gene: TRBV5-1
j_gene: TRBJ1-1
abundance: few
CDR3nt: TGCGCCAGCAGCCTGACAGGGGGCGGCATGAACACTGAAGCTTTCTTT
CDR3aa: CASSLTGGGMNTEAFF

d_gene: .
v_gene: TRBV28
j_gene: TRBJ2-3
abundance: .
CDR3nt: TGTGCCAGCAGCACCTGGCTAGCGAGCACAGATACGCAGTATTTT
CDR3aa: CASSTWLASTDTQYF

d_gene: .
v_gene: TRBV18
j_gene: TRBJ2-3
abundance: .
CDR3nt: TGTGCCAGCTCACCAGATTCTAGCACAGATACGCAGTATTTT
CDR3aa: CASSPDSSTDTQYF

d_gene: TRBD2
v_gene: TRBV7-2
j_gene: TRBJ2-3
abundance: once
CDR3nt: TGTGCCAGCAGCGCTAGCGGAAGCACAACAGATACGCAGTATTTT
CDR3aa: CASSASGSTTDTQYF

d_gene: .
v_gene: TRBV4-2
j_gene: TRBJ1-5
abundance: .
CDR3nt: TGTGCCAGCAGCCGTATTCTAGCCGAGCCCCAGCATTTT
CDR3aa: CASSRILAEPQHF

d_gene: .
v_gene: TRBV6-1
j_gene: TRBJ2-4
abundance: .
CDR3nt: TGTGCCAGCAGTACCGGGATACAAAACATTCAGTACTTC
CDR3aa: CASSTGIQNIQYF

d_gene: TRBD1
v_gene: TRBV7-3
j_gene: TRBJ2-1
abundance: .
CDR3nt: TGTGCCAGCAGCTTAACGAGCTCCCATGGACAGGGCAATGAGCAGTTCTTC
CDR3aa: CASSLTSSHGQGNEQFF

d_gene: .
v_gene: TRBV28
j_gene: TRBJ2-2
abundance: .
CDR3nt: TGTGCCAGCAGTTCCCCACGATGGGGGAACACCGGGGAGCTGTTTTTT
CDR3aa: CASSSPRWGNTGELFF

d_gene: TRBD1
v_gene: TRBV5-1
j_gene: TRBJ2-7
abundance: .
CDR3nt: TGCGCCAGCAGCTTGGACAGGGGCTACGAGCAGTACTTC
CDR3aa: CASSLDRGYEQYF

d_gene: .
v_gene: TRBV19
j_gene: TRBJ1-1
abundance: .
CDR3nt: TGTGCCAGCCCGTCGGGGACTGAAGCTTTCTTT
CDR3aa: CASPSGTEAFF